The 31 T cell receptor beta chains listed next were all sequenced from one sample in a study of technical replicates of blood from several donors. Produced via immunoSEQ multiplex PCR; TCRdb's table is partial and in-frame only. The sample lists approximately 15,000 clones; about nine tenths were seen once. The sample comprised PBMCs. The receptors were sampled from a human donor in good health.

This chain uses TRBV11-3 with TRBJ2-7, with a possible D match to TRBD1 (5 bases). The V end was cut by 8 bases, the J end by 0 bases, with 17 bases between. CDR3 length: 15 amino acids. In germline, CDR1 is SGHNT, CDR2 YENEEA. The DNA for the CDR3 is TGTGCCAGCTCCTCCGACAGTGCCTCCTCCTACGAGCAGTACTTC. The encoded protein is CASSSDSASSYEQYF.

The CDR3 sequence: CASSTSGYEQFF. CDR3 DNA: TGCGCCAGCAGTACCAGTGGTTATGAGCAGTTCTTC. J is TRBJ2-1 and V is TRBV10-1; D is ambiguous. Germline V CDR1 and CDR2: WNHNN, SYGVQD (reference sequence). The CDR3 totals 12 residues. V dropped 5 bases and J dropped 8 bases, with 10 bases sitting between them.

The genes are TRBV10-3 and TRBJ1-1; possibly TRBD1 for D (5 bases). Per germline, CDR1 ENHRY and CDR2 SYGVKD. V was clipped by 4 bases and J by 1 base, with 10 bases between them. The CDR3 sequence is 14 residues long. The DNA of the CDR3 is TGTGCCATCAGTGTAACACAGGAGAACACTGAAGCTTTCTTT. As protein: CAISVTQENTEAFF.

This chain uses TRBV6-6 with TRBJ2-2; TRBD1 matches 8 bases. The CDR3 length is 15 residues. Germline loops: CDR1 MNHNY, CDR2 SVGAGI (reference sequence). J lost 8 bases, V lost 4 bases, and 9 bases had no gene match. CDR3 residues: CASSSQGAKKGELFF. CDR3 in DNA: TGTGCCAGCAGTTCGCAGGGGGCAAAGAAAGGGGAGCTGTTTTTT.

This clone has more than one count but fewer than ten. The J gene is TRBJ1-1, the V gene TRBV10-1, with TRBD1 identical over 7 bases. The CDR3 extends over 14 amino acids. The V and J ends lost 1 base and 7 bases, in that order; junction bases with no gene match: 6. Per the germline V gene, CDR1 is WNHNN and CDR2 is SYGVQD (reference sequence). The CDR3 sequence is CASSELIGGHEAFF. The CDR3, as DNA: TGCGCCAGCAGTGAGTTGATAGGGGGCCATGAAGCTTTCTTT.

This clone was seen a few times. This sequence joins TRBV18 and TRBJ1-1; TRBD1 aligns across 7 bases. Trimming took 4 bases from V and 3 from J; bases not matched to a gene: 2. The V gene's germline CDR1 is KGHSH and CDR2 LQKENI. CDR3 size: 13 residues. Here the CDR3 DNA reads TGTGCCAGCTCACGGCAGGGGGACACTGAAGCTTTCTTT. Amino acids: CASSRQGDTEAFF.

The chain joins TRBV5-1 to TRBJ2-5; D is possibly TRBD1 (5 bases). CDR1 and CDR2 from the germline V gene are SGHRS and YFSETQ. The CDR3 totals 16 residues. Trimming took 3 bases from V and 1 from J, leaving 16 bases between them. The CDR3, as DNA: TGCGCCAGCAGCTGGGGCCATCCTAGGGGCCAAGAGACCCAGTACTTC. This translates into CASSWGHPRGQETQYF.

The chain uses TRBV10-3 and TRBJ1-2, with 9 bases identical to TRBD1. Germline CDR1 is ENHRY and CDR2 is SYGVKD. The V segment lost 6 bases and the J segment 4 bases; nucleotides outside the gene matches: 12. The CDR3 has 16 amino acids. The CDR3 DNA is TGTGCCATCAGCGAAGGAGACCCGGGACAGGGCTATGGCTACACCTTC. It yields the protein CAISEGDPGQGYGYTF.

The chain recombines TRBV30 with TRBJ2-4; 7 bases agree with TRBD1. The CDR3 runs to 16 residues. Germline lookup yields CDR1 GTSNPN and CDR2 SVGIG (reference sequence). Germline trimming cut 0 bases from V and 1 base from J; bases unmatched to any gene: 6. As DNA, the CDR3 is TGTGCCTGGAGTGTAGGGGGCCCCTATGCCAAAAACATTCAGTACTTC. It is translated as CAWSVGGPYAKNIQYF.

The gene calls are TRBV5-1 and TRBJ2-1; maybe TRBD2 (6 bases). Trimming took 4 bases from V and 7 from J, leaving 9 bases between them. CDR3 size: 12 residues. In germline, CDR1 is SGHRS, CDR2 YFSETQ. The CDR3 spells CASSPSENEQFF. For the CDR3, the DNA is TGCGCCAGCAGCCCTAGCGAAAATGAGCAGTTCTTC.

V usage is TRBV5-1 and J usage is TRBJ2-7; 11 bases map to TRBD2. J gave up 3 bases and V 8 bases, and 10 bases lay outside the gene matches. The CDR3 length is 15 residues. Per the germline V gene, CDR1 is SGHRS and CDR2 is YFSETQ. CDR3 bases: TGCGCCAGTCTAGCGGGAGGCCCCCTCAGCTACGAGCAGTACTTC. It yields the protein CASLAGGPLSYEQYF.

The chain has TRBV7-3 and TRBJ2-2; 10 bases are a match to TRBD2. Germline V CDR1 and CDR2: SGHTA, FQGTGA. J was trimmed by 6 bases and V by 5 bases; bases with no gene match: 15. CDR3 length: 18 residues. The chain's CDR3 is CASSHPSPQLAGPGELFF. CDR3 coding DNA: TGTGCCAGCAGCCATCCCTCCCCGCAACTAGCGGGACCCGGGGAGCTGTTTTTT. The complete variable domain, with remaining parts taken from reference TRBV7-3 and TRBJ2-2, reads GAGVSQTPSNKVTEKGKYVELRCDPISGHTALYWYRQSLGQGPEFLIYFQGTGAADDSGLPNDRFFAVRPEGSVSTLKIQRTERGDSAVYLCASSHPSPQLAGPGELFFGEGSRLTVL.

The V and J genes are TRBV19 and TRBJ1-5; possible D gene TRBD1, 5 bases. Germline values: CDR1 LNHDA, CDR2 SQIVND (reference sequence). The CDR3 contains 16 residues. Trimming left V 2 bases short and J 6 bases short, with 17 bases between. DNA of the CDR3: TGTGCCAGTAGTATAATAGTCGGGCAGGGAAGTCAGCCCCAGCATTTT. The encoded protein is CASSIIVGQGSQPQHF.

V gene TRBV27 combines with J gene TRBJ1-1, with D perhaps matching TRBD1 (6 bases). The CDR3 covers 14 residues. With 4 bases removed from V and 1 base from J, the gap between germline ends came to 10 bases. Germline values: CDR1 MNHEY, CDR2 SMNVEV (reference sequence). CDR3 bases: TGTGCCAGCAGTTACGGGACAAAGAACACTGAAGCTTTCTTT. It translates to CASSYGTKNTEAFF.

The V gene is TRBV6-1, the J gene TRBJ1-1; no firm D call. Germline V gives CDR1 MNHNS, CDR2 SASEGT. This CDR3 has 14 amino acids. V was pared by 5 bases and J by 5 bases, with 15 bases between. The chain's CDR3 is CASSRGPRGTEAFF. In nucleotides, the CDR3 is TGTGCCAGCAGTAGAGGGCCGCGGGGAACTGAAGCTTTCTTT.

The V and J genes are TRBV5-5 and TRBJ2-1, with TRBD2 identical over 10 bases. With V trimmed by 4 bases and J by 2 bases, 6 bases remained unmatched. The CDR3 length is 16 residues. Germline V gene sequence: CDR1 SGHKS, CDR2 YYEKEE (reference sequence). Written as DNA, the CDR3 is TGTGCCAGCAGCCCAGGACTAGCGGATGCCTACAATGAGCAGTTCTTC. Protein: CASSPGLADAYNEQFF.

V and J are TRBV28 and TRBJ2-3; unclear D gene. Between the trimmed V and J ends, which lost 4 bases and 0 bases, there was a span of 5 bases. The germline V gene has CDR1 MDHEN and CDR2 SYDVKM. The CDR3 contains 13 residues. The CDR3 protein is CASSWPSTDTQYF. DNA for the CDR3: TGTGCCAGCAGTTGGCCCAGCACAGATACGCAGTATTTT.

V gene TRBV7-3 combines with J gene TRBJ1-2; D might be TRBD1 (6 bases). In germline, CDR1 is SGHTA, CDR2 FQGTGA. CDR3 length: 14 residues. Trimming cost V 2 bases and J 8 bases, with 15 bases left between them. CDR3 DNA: TGTGCCAGCAGCTTACCCCCGCGGGGGCACGGCTACACCTTC. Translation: CASSLPPRGHGYTF.

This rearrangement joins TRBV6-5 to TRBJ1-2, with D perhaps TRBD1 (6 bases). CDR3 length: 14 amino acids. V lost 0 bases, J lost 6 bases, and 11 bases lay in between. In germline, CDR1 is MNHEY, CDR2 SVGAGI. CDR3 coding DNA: TGTGCCAGCAGTTACTCACAGGGAAGGAATGGCTACACCTTC. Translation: CASSYSQGRNGYTF.

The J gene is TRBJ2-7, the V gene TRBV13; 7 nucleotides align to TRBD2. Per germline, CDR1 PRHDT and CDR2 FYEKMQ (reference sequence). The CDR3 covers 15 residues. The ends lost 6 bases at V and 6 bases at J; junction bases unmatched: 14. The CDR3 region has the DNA TGTGCCAGCAGGCAACTAGCGAGAGAGGTGGGCGAGCAGTACTTC. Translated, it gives CASRQLAREVGEQYF.

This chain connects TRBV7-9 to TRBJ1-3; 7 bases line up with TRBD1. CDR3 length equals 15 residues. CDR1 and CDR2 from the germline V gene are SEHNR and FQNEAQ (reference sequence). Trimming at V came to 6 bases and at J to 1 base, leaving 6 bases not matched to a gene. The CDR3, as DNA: TGTGCCAGCAGTCCGACAGGGTTGTCTGGAAACACCATATATTTT. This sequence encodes CASSPTGLSGNTIYF.

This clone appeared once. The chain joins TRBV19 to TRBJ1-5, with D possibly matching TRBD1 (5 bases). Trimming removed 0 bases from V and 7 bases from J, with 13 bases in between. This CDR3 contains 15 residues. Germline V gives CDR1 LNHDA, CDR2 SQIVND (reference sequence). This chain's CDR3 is CASSIDRAARQPQHF. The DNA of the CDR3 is TGTGCCAGTAGTATAGACAGGGCGGCCCGGCAGCCCCAGCATTTT. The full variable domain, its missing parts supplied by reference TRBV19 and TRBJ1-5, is DGGITQSPKYLFRKEGQNVTLSCEQNLNHDAMYWYRQDPGQGLRLIYYSQIVNDFQKGDIAEGYSVSREKKESFPLTVTSAQKNPTAFYLCASSIDRAARQPQHFGDGTRLSIL.

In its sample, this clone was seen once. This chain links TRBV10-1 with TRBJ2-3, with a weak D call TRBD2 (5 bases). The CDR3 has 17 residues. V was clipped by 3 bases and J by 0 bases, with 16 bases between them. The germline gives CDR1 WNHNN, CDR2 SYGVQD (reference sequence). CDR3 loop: CASSDFEGRSSTDTQYF. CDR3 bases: TGCGCCAGCAGTGATTTTGAGGGCAGGAGCAGCACAGATACGCAGTATTTT.

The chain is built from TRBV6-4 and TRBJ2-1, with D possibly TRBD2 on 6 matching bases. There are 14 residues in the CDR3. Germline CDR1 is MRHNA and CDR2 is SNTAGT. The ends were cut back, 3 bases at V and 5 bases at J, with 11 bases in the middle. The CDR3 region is CASSEGTRHNEQFF. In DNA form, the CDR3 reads TGTGCCAGCAGTGAAGGGACTCGTCACAATGAGCAGTTCTTC.

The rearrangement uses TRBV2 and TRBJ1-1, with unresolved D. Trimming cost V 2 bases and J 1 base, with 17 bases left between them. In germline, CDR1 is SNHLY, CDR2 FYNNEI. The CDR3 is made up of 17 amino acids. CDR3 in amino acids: CASSERASLEGNTEAFF. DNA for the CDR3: TGTGCCAGCAGTGAACGGGCGTCGCTCGAGGGGAACACTGAAGCTTTCTTT.

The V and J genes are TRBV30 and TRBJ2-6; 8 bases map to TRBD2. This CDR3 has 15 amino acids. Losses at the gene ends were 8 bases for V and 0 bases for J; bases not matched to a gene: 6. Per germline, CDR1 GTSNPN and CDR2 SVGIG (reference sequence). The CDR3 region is CARGGGSSGANVLTF. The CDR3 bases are TGTGCCCGTGGCGGGGGGAGCTCTGGGGCCAACGTCCTGACTTTC. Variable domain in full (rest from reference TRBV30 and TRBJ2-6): SQTIHQWPATLVQPVGSPLSLECTVEGTSNPNLYWYRQAAGRGLQLLFYSVGIGQISSEVPQNLSASRPQDRQFILSSKKLLLSDSGFYLCARGGGSSGANVLTFGAGSRLTVL.

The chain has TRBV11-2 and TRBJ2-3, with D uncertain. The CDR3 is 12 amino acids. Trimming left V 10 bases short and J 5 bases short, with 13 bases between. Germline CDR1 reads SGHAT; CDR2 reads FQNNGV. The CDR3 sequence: CATRPPGDTQYF. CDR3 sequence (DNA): TGTGCCACGCGGCCCCCCGGAGATACGCAGTATTTT. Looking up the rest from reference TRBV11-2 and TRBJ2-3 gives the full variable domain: EAGVAQSPRYKIIEKRQSVAFWCNPISGHATLYWYQQILGQGPKLLIQFQNNGVVDDSQLPKDRFSAERLKGVDSTLKIQPAKLEDSAVYLCATRPPGDTQYFGPGTRLTVL.

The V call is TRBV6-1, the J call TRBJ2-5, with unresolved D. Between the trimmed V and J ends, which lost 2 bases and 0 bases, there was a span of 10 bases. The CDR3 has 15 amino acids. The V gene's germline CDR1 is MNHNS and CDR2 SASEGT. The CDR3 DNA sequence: TGTGCCAGCAGTGAATTCTACAGCAACCAAGAGACCCAGTACTTC. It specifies CASSEFYSNQETQYF.

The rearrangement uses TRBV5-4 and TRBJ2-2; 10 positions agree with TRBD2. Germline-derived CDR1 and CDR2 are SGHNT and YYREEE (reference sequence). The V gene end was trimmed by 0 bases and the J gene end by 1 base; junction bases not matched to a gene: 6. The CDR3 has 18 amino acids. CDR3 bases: TGTGCCAGCAGCTTGGGTACTAGCGGGGCCCTGAACACCGGGGAGCTGTTTTTT. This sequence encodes CASSLGTSGALNTGELFF. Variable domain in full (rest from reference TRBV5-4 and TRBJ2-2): ETGVTQSPTHLIKTRGQQVTLRCSSQSGHNTVSWYQQALGQGPQFIFQYYREEENGRGNFPPRFSGLQFPNYSSELNVNALELDDSALYLCASSLGTSGALNTGELFFGEGSRLTVL.

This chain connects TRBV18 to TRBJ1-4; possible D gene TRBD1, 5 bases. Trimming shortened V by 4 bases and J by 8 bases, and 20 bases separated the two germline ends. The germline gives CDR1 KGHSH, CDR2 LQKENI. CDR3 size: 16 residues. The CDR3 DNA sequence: TGTGCCAGCTCACTGATTTACAGGAACCGTAGAGAAAAACTGTTTTTT. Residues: CASSLIYRNRREKLFF.

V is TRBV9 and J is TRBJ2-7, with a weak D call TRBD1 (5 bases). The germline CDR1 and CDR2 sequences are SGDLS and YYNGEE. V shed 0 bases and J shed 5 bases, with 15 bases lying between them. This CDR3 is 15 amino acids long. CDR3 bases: TGTGCCAGCAGCGTAGCTATGGGGCAGCGCGACGAGCAGTACTTC. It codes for CASSVAMGQRDEQYF.